Listed below are T cell receptor beta chains from one sample, sequenced in a study of T cell responses to AZD1222 COVID-19 vaccine. Sequencing was performed with immunoSEQ multiplex PCR; in TCRdb, only in-frame clones are kept and a portion is missing. The top ten hold about 4% of the sample, which has 100,000 to 150,000 clones, around 91% seen once. Source: peripheral blood, taken on day 0 of MenACWY control vaccination. Receptors were obtained from an adult in good health. CDR3s include the opening cysteine and the closing phenylalanine or tryptophan. D genes are given only for firm matches. Clone size is stated in some rows and not others, as once, few, many or a class when expanded.

clone size	V gene	J gene	D gene	CDR3 protein	CDR3 DNA
NA	TRBV7-2	TRBJ2-3	NA	CASSLDFNTDTQYF	TGTGCCAGCAGCCTGGACTTTAACACAGATACGCAGTATTTT
NA	TRBV7-8	TRBJ1-5	NA	CASSQNRDQPQHF	TGTGCCAGCAGCCAAAACAGAGATCAGCCCCAGCATTTT
NA	TRBV6-6	TRBJ1-1	NA	CASSYRGLAEAFF	TGTGCCAGCAGTTACAGGGGGTTAGCTGAAGCTTTCTTT
few	TRBV12-3/TRBV12-4	TRBJ1-2	NA	CASGDTNYGYTF	TGTGCCAGCGGGGACACTAACTATGGCTACACCTTC
NA	TRBV29-1	TRBJ1-1	TRBD1	CSVGTGANTEAFF	TGCAGCGTTGGGACAGGGGCAAACACTGAAGCTTTCTTT
NA	TRBV19	TRBJ2-3	TRBD2	CASSIDGTSGTDTQYF	TGTGCCAGTAGTATAGACGGGACTAGCGGCACAGATACGCAGTATTTT
once	TRBV19	TRBJ2-1	NA	CASSIDISSYNEQFF	TGTGCCAGTAGTATCGACATTAGTTCCTACAATGAGCAGTTCTTC
NA	TRBV7-2	TRBJ2-3	NA	CASSSPPGWGSRSTDTQYF	TGTGCCAGCAGCTCCCCGCCGGGTTGGGGGAGCCGCAGCACAGATACGCAGTATTTT
once	TRBV28	TRBJ2-3	NA	CASSLVAGWEADTQYF	TGTGCCAGCAGTTTAGTTGCGGGATGGGAGGCAGATACGCAGTATTTT
NA	TRBV7-2	TRBJ2-4	TRBD1	CASSPPRGLNIQYF	TGTGCCAGCAGCCCTCCCAGGGGGTTAAACATTCAGTACTTC
NA	TRBV28	TRBJ1-5	NA	CASGTGGNQPQHF	TGTGCCAGCGGAACAGGAGGGAATCAGCCCCAGCATTTT
NA	TRBV7-2	TRBJ1-4	NA	CASSLNRATNEKLFF	TGTGCCAGCAGCTTAAACAGAGCAACTAATGAAAAACTGTTTTTT
few	TRBV15	TRBJ1-2	NA	CATSRGPGYGYTF	TGTGCCACCAGCAGAGGACCGGGCTATGGCTACACCTTC
NA	TRBV28	TRBJ2-1	NA	CASSSGLPLNEQFF	TGTGCCAGCAGTTCGGGACTCCCACTGAATGAGCAGTTCTTC
NA	TRBV5-1	TRBJ2-5	TRBD1	CASSLAGTGLISETQYF	TGCGCCAGCAGCTTGGCGGGGACAGGGCTTATCTCAGAGACCCAGTACTTC
once	TRBV7-3	TRBJ1-1	NA	CASSLGGTNTEAFF	TGTGCCAGCAGCTTGGGGGGCACGAACACTGAAGCTTTCTTT
NA	TRBV5-5	TRBJ2-3	NA	CASRPGSTDTQYF	TGTGCCAGCAGGCCCGGGAGCACAGATACGCAGTATTTT
once	TRBV18	TRBJ1-4	TRBD1	CASSPRTGGEKLFF	TGTGCCAGCTCACCACGGACAGGGGGCGAAAAACTGTTTTTT
NA	TRBV18	TRBJ2-3	TRBD2	CASSPNGGEPDTQYF	TGTGCCAGCTCACCAAACGGGGGGGAGCCAGATACGCAGTATTTT
once	TRBV6-5	TRBJ2-2	NA	CASSYYRGTNTGELFF	TGTGCCAGCAGTTACTACCGGGGAACGAACACCGGGGAGCTGTTTTTT
NA	TRBV6-5	TRBJ1-2	NA	CATLTQGGNLYGYTF	TGTGCCACCCTTACCCAAGGGGGGAACCTCTATGGCTACACCTTC
NA	TRBV19	TRBJ2-1	TRBD2	CASSLAGGIYNEQFF	TGTGCCAGTAGTCTAGCGGGGGGCATATACAATGAGCAGTTCTTC
NA	TRBV7-6	TRBJ2-6	TRBD2	CASTGRRGSSGANVLTF	TGTGCCAGCACCGGGCGGCGGGGGAGCTCTGGGGCCAACGTCCTGACTTTC
NA	TRBV5-1	TRBJ2-1	TRBD1	CASSRDTGGSYNEQFF	TGCGCCAGCAGCCGTGATACAGGGGGCTCCTACAATGAGCAGTTCTTC
NA	TRBV5-1	TRBJ1-1	NA	CASSTGASEAFF	TGCGCCAGCAGTACGGGGGCCTCTGAAGCTTTCTTT
NA	TRBV10-2	TRBJ2-1	TRBD2	CASSRSSGRWYNEQFF	TGCGCCAGCAGTAGATCCAGCGGGAGATGGTACAATGAGCAGTTCTTC
NA	TRBV5-8	TRBJ1-5	NA	CASSQGGLFQPQHF	TGTGCCAGCAGCCAAGGTGGCCTTTTTCAGCCCCAGCATTTT
NA	TRBV9	TRBJ2-2	NA	CASSVQGGTGELFF	TGTGCCAGCAGCGTACAGGGGGGGACCGGGGAGCTGTTTTTT
NA	TRBV15	TRBJ2-3	NA	CATSNRDAMGRAQYF	TGTGCCACCAGCAACCGGGACGCCATGGGACGGGCGCAGTATTTT
NA	TRBV5-6	TRBJ2-2	NA	CASSLVPGDQDGELFF	TGTGCCAGCAGCTTGGTTCCGGGCGACCAGGACGGGGAGCTGTTTTTT
NA	TRBV28	TRBJ1-4	NA	CASGTWTENEKLFF	TGTGCCAGTGGGACCTGGACAGAGAATGAAAAACTGTTTTTT
NA	TRBV7-9	TRBJ1-5	NA	CASSPGAGGNQPQHF	TGTGCCAGCAGCCCAGGGGCAGGGGGCAATCAGCCCCAGCATTTT
NA	TRBV18	TRBJ1-1	TRBD1	CASSPPNDRAFTEAFF	TGTGCCAGCTCACCACCGAACGACAGGGCGTTTACTGAAGCTTTCTTT
NA	TRBV4-1	TRBJ1-5	NA	CASSQDWGGPANQPQHF	TGCGCCAGCAGCCAAGATTGGGGGGGGCCTGCGAATCAGCCCCAGCATTTT
NA	TRBV7-2	TRBJ1-6	NA	CASSKRVWDVSLPLHF	TGTGCCAGCAGCAAACGCGTATGGGACGTAAGTTTGCCCCTCCACTTT
once	TRBV28	TRBJ1-5	TRBD1	CASSRTGFQHF	TGTGCCAGCAGCAGGACAGGCTTCCAGCATTTT
NA	TRBV6-2/TRBV6-3	TRBJ1-1	NA	CASSYLGAYRSNEAFF	TGTGCCAGCAGTTACTTGGGGGCGTACAGATCCAATGAAGCTTTCTTT
NA	TRBV7-3	TRBJ2-4	NA	CASSLIRRREKRVAKNIQYF	TGTGCCAGCAGCTTAATCCGACGGCGGGAAAAACGGGTGGCCAAAAACATTCAGTACTTC
NA	TRBV18	TRBJ2-2	NA	CASSGGTDTGELFF	TGTGCCAGCTCAGGCGGGACAGACACCGGGGAGCTGTTTTTT
NA	TRBV29-1	TRBJ1-1	TRBD1	CSAATGWTGNTEAFF	TGCAGCGCCGCGACAGGGTGGACAGGGAACACTGAAGCTTTCTTT
once	TRBV5-4	TRBJ1-1	NA	CASSAGTEAFF	TGTGCCAGCAGCGCCGGGACTGAAGCTTTCTTT
few	TRBV24-1	TRBJ1-5	NA	CATSSGTVSQPQHF	TGTGCCACCAGCTCCGGGACCGTCAGCCAGCCCCAGCATTTT
NA	TRBV5-1	TRBJ1-1	NA	CASSLAFGGYTEAFF	TGCGCCAGCAGCTTGGCCTTCGGGGGGTACACTGAAGCTTTCTTT
NA	TRBV7-3	TRBJ2-7	TRBD1	CASSPDGTGTYEQYF	TGTGCCAGCAGCCCCGACGGGACAGGGACCTACGAGCAGTACTTC
NA	TRBV15	TRBJ1-1	TRBD1	CATSRLLQGANTEAFF	TGTGCCACCAGCAGATTGTTACAGGGGGCGAACACTGAAGCTTTCTTT
NA	TRBV7-2	TRBJ1-2	NA	CASSFRYGYTF	TGTGCCAGCAGCTTCCGATATGGCTACACCTTC
NA	TRBV3-1/TRBV3-2	TRBJ2-1	TRBD2	CASSPVAGGSEQFF	TGTGCCAGCAGCCCAGTAGCGGGGGGTAGTGAGCAGTTCTTC
once	TRBV28	TRBJ1-1	NA	CVSSAQGKGNTEAFF	TGTGTCAGCAGTGCCCAGGGGAAAGGGAACACTGAAGCTTTCTTT
NA	TRBV6-5	TRBJ1-5	NA	CASSYIPGQGQPQHF	TGTGCCAGCAGTTACATCCCCGGGCAAGGTCAGCCCCAGCATTTT
few	TRBV4-3	TRBJ2-5	NA	CASSQDWSGGQETQYF	TGCGCCAGCAGCCAAGATTGGTCAGGAGGTCAAGAGACCCAGTACTTC
once	TRBV7-9	TRBJ1-3	TRBD1	CASSSRTGSAGNTIYF	TGTGCCAGCAGCTCCAGGACAGGATCAGCAGGAAACACCATATATTTT
NA	TRBV28	TRBJ2-1	NA	CASSHPHGTEQFF	TGTGCCAGCAGTCACCCACACGGGACTGAGCAGTTCTTC